The 5 T cell receptor beta chains listed next were all sequenced from one sample in a study of blood T cell repertoires in COVID-19. Sequenced by immunoSEQ multiplex PCR; TCRdb stores in-frame clones only, minus some. The sample holds about 480,000 clones, approximately 87% seen once. The sequenced material came from PBMCs or T cells enriched from blood (not recorded which). The receptors were sampled from a woman between 40 and 55 years old who had recovered from COVID-19.

This chain uses TRBV30 with TRBJ2-7, with D maybe TRBD1 (5 bases). With 4 bases removed from V and 4 bases from J, the gap between germline ends came to 11 bases. In germline, CDR1 is GTSNPN, CDR2 SVGIG (reference sequence). The CDR3 spans 12 residues. The CDR3 spells CAWKASGYEQYF. The CDR3 coding sequence is TGTGCCTGGAAAGCCTCAGGGTACGAGCAGTACTTC.

The chain has TRBV5-1 and TRBJ1-1, with 7 bases fitting TRBD1. The CDR3 covers 15 residues. Germline CDR1 SGHRS, CDR2 YFSETQ. The J segment lost 3 bases and the V segment lost 4 bases, leaving 9 bases of the junction unmatched. In nucleotides, the CDR3 is TGCGCCAGCAGCAAGGGACAGCCTTTACACACTGAAGCTTTCTTT. This translates into CASSKGQPLHTEAFF.

The chain couples TRBV20-1 to TRBJ2-7, with TRBD2 as a possible D gene (5 bases). From germline, CDR1 is DFQATT and CDR2 SNEGSKA (reference sequence). The CDR3 has 11 amino acids. Trimming removed 6 bases at V and 3 bases at J, with 9 bases between. The CDR3 DNA reads as TGCAGTGCCGGGGTAAGCTACGAGCAGTACTTC. Its translation is CSAGVSYEQYF.

V gene TRBV10-3 combines with J gene TRBJ1-2; 7 bases fit TRBD1. The CDR3 runs 15 residues. V dropped 3 bases and J dropped 2; count of bases not matched to a gene: 6. CDR1 is ENHRY and CDR2 is SYGVKD in the germline V gene. CDR3 sequence reads: CAISDSGQKNYGYTF. The CDR3 DNA is TGTGCCATCAGTGACTCGGGACAGAAAAACTATGGCTACACCTTC.

The V gene is TRBV5-1, the J gene TRBJ1-1; D might be TRBD1 (5 bases). CDR1 is SGHRS, CDR2 YFSETQ, per germline. Trimming removed 2 bases from V and 0 bases from J, with 11 bases in between. The CDR3 sequence is 15 residues long. This chain's CDR3 is CASSFGAGMNTEAFF. CDR3 DNA: TGCGCCAGCAGCTTCGGAGCAGGGATGAACACTGAAGCTTTCTTT.